The source of this TCR beta chain is a study of monozygotic twins with inflammatory bowel disease. TCRdb re-called the 5' RACE reads and shows each CDR3 protein once, DNA omitted. Its table records approximately 400,000 distinct CDR3 sequences. Sequencing used blood. This sequence originates from a human donor with ulcerative colitis or Crohn's disease, or a healthy co-twin of an affected twin (not recorded which).

The CDR3 here is CASSYSGEYTGELFF. V gene TRBV6-5 combines with J gene TRBJ2-2; checking the TCRdb D call of TRBD1 is not possible without DNA. The CDR3 is made up of 15 amino acids. The germline gives CDR1 MNHEY, CDR2 SVGAGI.